One and the same sample provided the 20 T cell receptor beta chains below, sequenced in a study of blood T cell repertoires in COVID-19. Measured with immunoSEQ multiplex PCR; TCRdb has only the in-frame clones, and not every one. The data contain 140,000 or so clones, 65% to 90% of them singletons. What was sequenced was peripheral blood. The receptors stem from a man in his fifties with acute or convalescent COVID-19.

This chain links TRBV9 with TRBJ2-7; 8 nucleotides align to TRBD2. CDR1 and CDR2 (germline): SGDLS, YYNGEE. Trimming removed 4 bases from V and 3 bases from J; junction bases left unmatched: 6. CDR3 length: 14 residues. CDR3 in DNA: TGTGCCAGCAGCTCGGGGGGGGAGTACTACGAGCAGTACTTC. Translation gives CASSSGGEYYEQYF.

The chain links TRBV5-4 to TRBJ1-6; 9 nucleotides agree with TRBD1. Unmatched junction bases numbered 7, after V lost 0 bases and J lost 9 bases. Germline V gene lookup returns CDR1 SGHNT and CDR2 YYREEE (reference sequence). The length of the CDR3 is 16 residues. The CDR3 spells CASSLGLGQGSSPLHF. CDR3 nucleotides: TGTGCCAGCAGCTTGGGTTTGGGACAGGGAAGTTCACCCCTCCACTTT.

The V and J genes are TRBV25-1 and TRBJ2-5; 9 nucleotides align to TRBD1. Germline CDR1 is MGHDK and CDR2 is SYGVNS. The CDR3 contains 15 residues. The V and J ends lost 8 bases and 4 bases, in that order; junction bases with no gene match: 11. The CDR3 protein is CASGTQGAPAETQYF. The CDR3 DNA is TGTGCCAGCGGCACACAGGGGGCGCCGGCAGAGACCCAGTACTTC.

V and J are TRBV5-3 and TRBJ2-2; TRBD2 matches at 9 bases. TRBV5-3 is treated as an ORF (open reading frame) with a function not yet certain. The CDR3 is 16 residues long. Trimming removed 4 bases from V and 5 bases from J; junction bases left unmatched: 9. The CDR3 DNA sequence: TGTGCCAGAAGCGGGAGACTAGCGGTTTATACCGGGGAGCTGTTTTTT. Its translation is CARSGRLAVYTGELFF.

The gene calls are TRBV14 and TRBJ2-5, with TRBD2 matching 9 bases. Trimming cost V 5 bases and J 2 bases; bases outside gene matches: 9. This CDR3 spans 16 amino acids. Germline lookup yields CDR1 SGHDN and CDR2 FVKESK. The CDR3: CASSGRPRGGQETQYF. CDR3 DNA: TGTGCCAGCAGCGGTCGGCCGCGGGGGGGGCAAGAGACCCAGTACTTC. Full variable domain (outside the CDR3, taken from reference TRBV14 and TRBJ2-5): EAGVTQFPSHSVIEKGQTVTLRCDPISGHDNLYWYRRVMGKEIKFLLHFVKESKQDESGMPNNRFLAERTGGTYSTLKVQPAELEDSGVYFCASSGRPRGGQETQYFGPGTRLLVL.

This sequence joins TRBV9 and TRBJ2-3; 9 bases line up with TRBD2. CDR3 length: 19 residues. V shed 3 bases and J 4 bases; nucleotides not matched to a gene: 18. The germline CDR1 and CDR2 sequences are SGDLS and YYNGEE. CDR3 amino acids: CASSASPVRVAGEADTQYF. CDR3 bases: TGTGCCAGCAGCGCTTCTCCCGTTCGGGTAGCGGGAGAGGCAGATACGCAGTATTTT.

The chain carries TRBV5-4 and TRBJ1-4; tentative D call: TRBD1 (6 bases). CDR1 is SGHNT, CDR2 YYREEE, per germline (reference sequence). The V end lost 4 bases, the J end lost 3 bases, and 16 bases lay between the germline ends. The CDR3 is 16 residues long. Here the CDR3 reads CASSDRDTTANEKLFF. The CDR3 region has the DNA TGTGCCAGCAGCGACCGGGACACAACTGCTAATGAAAAACTGTTTTTT.

This chain uses TRBV30 with TRBJ2-3; D not resolved. The germline V gene has CDR1 GTSNPN and CDR2 SVGIG (reference sequence). The CDR3 has 11 residues. V lost 1 base and J 6 bases, leaving 5 bases between the germline ends. The CDR3 DNA is TGTGCCTGGAGTGCCGGTGATACGCAGTATTTT. Its translation: CAWSAGDTQYF.

The genes are TRBV5-4 and TRBJ2-5; 10 bases are a match to TRBD1. Germline CDR1 is SGHNT and CDR2 is YYREEE (reference sequence). J lost 6 bases, V lost 5 bases, and 7 bases had no gene match. This CDR3 is 14 amino acids long. CDR3 protein: CASSEGTGVKTQYF. DNA of the CDR3: TGTGCCAGCAGTGAAGGGACAGGGGTAAAGACCCAGTACTTC.

The chain carries TRBV5-6 and TRBJ1-2; D not certain. From germline, CDR1 is SGHDT and CDR2 YYEEEE. Trimming removed 4 bases from V and 1 base from J, with 8 bases in between. The CDR3 is 13 residues long. This CDR3 reads CASSPKSNYGYTF. The CDR3 DNA follows: TGTGCCAGCAGCCCGAAGAGTAACTATGGCTACACCTTC.

V usage is TRBV5-1 and J usage is TRBJ2-1, with 13 bases matching TRBD2. The V gene's germline CDR1 is SGHRS and CDR2 YFSETQ. This CDR3 spans 17 amino acids. V gave up 4 bases and J gave up 6 bases; unmatched junction bases: 10. CDR3 loop: CASSLLAGGSSGNEQFF. The CDR3 bases are TGCGCCAGCAGCCTACTAGCGGGAGGGTCCTCGGGCAATGAGCAGTTCTTC.

Here the CDR3 reads CASRHDSDYEQYF. DNA for the CDR3: TGTGCCAGCAGACACGACAGTGACTACGAGCAGTACTTC. This sequence joins TRBV6-5 and TRBJ2-7; tentative D call: TRBD1 (5 bases). Germline CDR1 MNHEY, CDR2 SVGAGI. This CDR3 contains 13 residues. The V end was cut by 6 bases, the J end by 3 bases, with 12 bases between.

This clone has a single count. The chain joins TRBV5-4 to TRBJ2-1; D is ambiguous. The CDR3 is made up of 15 amino acids. Trimming took off 3 bases at V and 0 bases at J, with 10 bases between the two ends. CDR1 SGHNT and CDR2 YYREEE come from the germline V gene (reference sequence). CDR3 sequence reads: CASSYDTNSYNEQFF. The CDR3 DNA reads as TGTGCCAGCAGCTATGACACCAACTCCTACAATGAGCAGTTCTTC.

The chain uses TRBV9 and TRBJ1-6; D remains unclear. Germline V gives CDR1 SGDLS, CDR2 YYNGEE. The CDR3 contains 13 residues. V was cut by 3 bases and J by 7 bases, with 8 bases left in between. The DNA for the CDR3 is TGTGCCAGCAGCGCCAGTCAGAATTCACCCCTCCACTTT. This encodes CASSASQNSPLHF.

The rearrangement joins TRBV18 to TRBJ1-5; TRBD1 matches at 12 bases. The J segment lost 6 bases and the V segment lost 4 bases, leaving 7 bases of the junction unmatched. The germline V gene has CDR1 KGHSH and CDR2 LQKENI. This CDR3 contains 16 residues. CDR3: CASSLGTGGRGQPQHF. CDR3 in DNA: TGTGCCAGCTCACTAGGGACAGGGGGCCGGGGTCAGCCCCAGCATTTT.

This clone appeared once. The chain employs TRBV4-1 and TRBJ2-7, with D perhaps matching TRBD2 (6 bases). The CDR3 contains 15 residues. Between the trimmed V and J ends, which lost 1 base and 4 bases, there was a span of 14 bases. CDR1 is MGHRA, CDR2 YSYEKL, per germline. This CDR3 reads CASSQGRSGGYEQYF. CDR3 sequence (DNA): TGCGCCAGCAGCCAAGGAAGGAGTGGAGGGTACGAGCAGTACTTC.

This chain joins TRBV28 and TRBJ1-2, with 8 positions matching TRBD1. Germline CDR1 and CDR2: MDHEN and SYDVKM. The ends lost 6 bases at V and 6 bases at J; junction bases unmatched: 18. The CDR3 has 17 amino acids. CDR3 sequence reads: CASRSAQGDALRNGYTF. In DNA form, the CDR3 reads TGTGCCAGCAGGTCGGCACAGGGGGATGCGTTGAGGAATGGCTACACCTTC.

The chain carries TRBV19 and TRBJ1-5; D remains ambiguous. Germline values: CDR1 LNHDA, CDR2 SQIVND (reference sequence). V was pared by 7 bases and J by 9 bases, with 19 bases between. The CDR3 totals 14 residues. The CDR3 DNA reads TGTGCCAGTACCCCCAGGACGGGTAGCGGGCCCCAGCATTTT. Translated: CASTPRTGSGPQHF.

This clone was found a few times. The CDR3 loop reads CASSEHGAAGAGYTF. For the CDR3, the DNA is TGTGCCAGCAGTGAACATGGGGCCGCGGGAGCTGGCTACACCTTC. The chain links TRBV6-1 to TRBJ1-2; perhaps TRBD1 as D (5 bases). Germline V gene data show CDR1 as MNHNS and CDR2 as SASEGT. V lost 2 bases and J lost 7, with 17 bases in between. The CDR3 has 15 amino acids.

The chain links TRBV11-3 to TRBJ2-1, with a tentative D call TRBD2 (6 bases). The V and J ends lost 7 bases and 5 bases respectively, with 21 bases between them. The CDR3 has 16 residues. CDR1 and CDR2 from the germline V gene are SGHNT and YENEEA. This CDR3 is CASTSRGGTVDNEQFF. The CDR3, as DNA: TGTGCCAGCACCTCAAGGGGCGGGACTGTGGACAATGAGCAGTTCTTC.